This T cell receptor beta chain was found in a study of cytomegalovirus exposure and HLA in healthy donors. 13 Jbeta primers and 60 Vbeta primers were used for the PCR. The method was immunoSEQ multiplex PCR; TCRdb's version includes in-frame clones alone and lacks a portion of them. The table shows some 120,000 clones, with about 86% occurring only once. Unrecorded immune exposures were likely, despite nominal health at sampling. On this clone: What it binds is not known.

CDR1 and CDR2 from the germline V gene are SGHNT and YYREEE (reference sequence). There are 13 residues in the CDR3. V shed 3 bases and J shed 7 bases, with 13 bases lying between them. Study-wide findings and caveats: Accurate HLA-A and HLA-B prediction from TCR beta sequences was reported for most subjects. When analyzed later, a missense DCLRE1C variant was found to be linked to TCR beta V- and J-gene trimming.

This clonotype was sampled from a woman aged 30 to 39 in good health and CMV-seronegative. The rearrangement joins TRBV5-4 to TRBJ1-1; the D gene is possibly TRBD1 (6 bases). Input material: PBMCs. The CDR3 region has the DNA TGTGCCAGCAGCTCGGGGGGCGCTGATGAAGCTTTCTTT. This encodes CASSSGGADEAFF.